This T cell receptor beta chain was recovered during a study of human T cells and chemical hapten exposure. Study-wide background: From small differences in pooled library volume came most of the variation in per-sample TCR yields. Study observations and caveats: TCRs at high frequency, those above 1 in 1000, did not change with DPC sensitization.

This CDR3 region has 12 residues. The germline V gene encodes CDR1 ENHRY and CDR2 SYGVKD. Trimming removed 10 bases from V and 4 bases from J, with 12 bases in between. Individual cDNA molecules in this library carried unique molecular identifiers. The authors' processing: A per-sample median of about 100,000 TCRs was observed, with counts ranging from roughly 23,224 to 750,000. TCRdb re-called the RACE reads through MiXCR, storing one row per CDR3 protein. These V and J calls originate from TCRdb's pipeline instead of the authors' own analysis. The sample yields 70,000 to 95,000 distinct CDR3 sequences, roughly 7.9% seen once. This clonotype was found a few times. What it recognizes is unknown. The sample's time point: healthy volunteer bleed at 6 weeks. The study extracted total RNA from unfractionated whole blood.

Sequenced material: whole blood. The J gene is TRBJ2-3, the V gene TRBV10-3; D perhaps matches TRBD2 (7 bases). This receptor was taken from a female donor in good health. Some clones in this sample may be carry-over from other donors' samples. The CDR3 is CATEGGPDTQYF. The CDR3, as DNA: TGTGCCACCGAGGGGGGGCCAGATACGCAGTATTTT.